The 18 T cell receptor beta chains below all came from one sample that was sequenced in a study of T cell clusters in autoimmune cytopenias. One tube held mixed TRB-A and TRB-B primer pools for touch-down PCR. From its re-call of the multiplex PCR reads, TCRdb lists each CDR3 protein once, without DNA. This listing includes 9,000 to 13,000 distinct CDR3 sequences. TRB was amplified from about 260 ng of peripheral blood genomic DNA per sample. These records were also assigned to another study, of T cell repertoires in aging, cancer and after chemotherapy.

The sample was peripheral blood. Receptors originate from a human donor in good health.

This chain uses TRBV11-2 with TRBJ1-3. Germline CDR1 is SGHAT and CDR2 is FQNNGV. The CDR3 totals 17 residues. CDR3 protein: CASSQDRWSQKRNTIYF.

V gene TRBV27 combines with J gene TRBJ2-1. The CDR3 runs to 15 residues. Per germline, CDR1 MNHEY and CDR2 SMNVEV (reference sequence). The CDR3 reads CASSWVSSSYNEQFF.

The chain combines TRBV6-5 with TRBJ2-7; TCRdb outputs TRBD1, but without DNA this stays unchecked. CDR1 MNHEY and CDR2 SVGAGI come from the germline V gene. The CDR3 has 13 amino acids. Here the CDR3 reads CASRNQGGDEQYF.

Frequency places this clonotype as medium-sized. V is TRBV20-1 and J is TRBJ1-2. The CDR3 runs 13 residues. CDR1 and CDR2 from the germline V gene are DFQATT and SNEGSKA (reference sequence). The CDR3 sequence: CSARDGTNYGYTF.

The chain links TRBV27 to TRBJ2-7; TCRdb outputs TRBD2, but without DNA this stays unchecked. CDR3 length: 16 amino acids. Per germline, CDR1 MNHEY and CDR2 SMNVEV (reference sequence). The CDR3 here is CASSSLGPLTTYEQYF.

The V and J genes are TRBV20-1 and TRBJ2-1. The length of the CDR3 is 12 residues. Germline CDR1 is DFQATT and CDR2 is SNEGSKA (reference sequence). CDR3 loop: CSAEGTYNEQFF.

CDR3 in amino acids: CASSYIGGGHEKLFF. This sequence joins TRBV12-3 or TRBV12-4 and TRBJ1-4; TCRdb reports TRBD1, a call that lacks DNA to check it against. The CDR3 spans 15 residues.

This clonotype shows up as medium-sized by frequency. This chain connects TRBV7-2 to TRBJ2-5; the D call of TRBD1 rests on TCRdb alone, since no DNA is present to check it. This CDR3 has 14 residues. CDR1 is SGHTA, CDR2 FQGNSA, per germline. This CDR3 is CASSPQMGGETQYF.

The rearrangement links TRBV6-1 to TRBJ2-7; TCRdb calls TRBD1, which cannot be checked without DNA. This CDR3 is built from 14 residues. The germline V gene has CDR1 MNHNS and CDR2 SASEGT. The CDR3 is CASSEGQGVYEQYF.

By frequency, this clonotype registers medium-sized. This chain links TRBV20-1 with TRBJ2-7; the D call from TCRdb, TRBD2, cannot be confirmed without DNA. Germline V CDR1 and CDR2: DFQATT, SNEGSKA (reference sequence). The CDR3 extends over 12 amino acids. CDR3: CSAGTSPYEQYF.

This chain uses TRBV28 with TRBJ1-5; there is no DNA to check the TCRdb D call of TRBD1. Looked up from germline, CDR1 is MDHEN and CDR2 is SYDVKM. The CDR3 is 15 amino acids. The CDR3 reads CASSSPAGSNQPQHF.

V gene TRBV7-9 combines with J gene TRBJ1-5. Per the germline V gene, CDR1 is SEHNR and CDR2 is FQNEAQ (reference sequence). The CDR3 contains 14 residues. The CDR3 here is CASSLDSTYQPQHF.

J is TRBJ2-6 and V is TRBV9; the D call from TCRdb, TRBD1, cannot be confirmed without DNA. The germline gives CDR1 SGDLS, CDR2 YYNGEE. The CDR3 extends over 18 amino acids. The CDR3 sequence: CASSVSKSPLWGANVLTF. The full variable domain, completed using reference TRBV9 and TRBJ2-6, is DSGVTQTPKHLITATGQRVTLRCSPRSGDLSVYWYQQSLDQGLQFLIQYYNGEERAKGNILERFSAQQFPDLHSELNLSSLELGDSALYFCASSVSKSPLWGANVLTFGAGSRLTVL.

This clonotype is medium-sized (0.01 to 0.1%) by frequency. V gene TRBV7-2 combines with J gene TRBJ2-1; absent DNA, TCRdb's TRBD2 call cannot be checked. The CDR3 sequence is 13 residues long. CDR1 and CDR2 (germline): SGHTA, FQGNSA. CDR3 amino acids: CASSSMPTGPEFF.

By frequency, this clonotype registers medium-sized. This chain connects TRBV19 to TRBJ2-7. Germline V gene lookup returns CDR1 LNHDA and CDR2 SQIVND (reference sequence). The CDR3 extends over 14 amino acids. CDR3 sequence: CASSIKSVKDEQYF.

V is TRBV7-9 and J is TRBJ2-7; absent DNA, TCRdb's TRBD1 call cannot be checked. The CDR3 is 16 amino acids. Germline CDR1 and CDR2: SEHNR and FQNEAQ (reference sequence). CDR3 residues: CASSGERQGSVYEQYF.

The chain employs TRBV7-9 and TRBJ1-1; TCRdb proposes TRBD1, but this gene call is untestable without DNA. The germline V gene has CDR1 SEHNR and CDR2 FQNEAQ (reference sequence). The CDR3 extends over 19 amino acids. The CDR3 region is CASSSGQLTIGQMNTEAFF.

The chain couples TRBV10-3 to TRBJ2-7. This CDR3 has 12 residues. Germline loops: CDR1 ENHRY, CDR2 SYGVKD. The CDR3 loop is CATSSGDYEQYF.